This T cell receptor beta chain was obtained from a study of blood T cells in healthy people across ages. Per the germline V gene, CDR1 is ENHRY and CDR2 is SYGVKD. This CDR3 is built from 12 residues. Using a J-beta primer mix together with a sample-barcoded 5' primer, a second PCR was run for roughly 7 to 12 cycles. Each CDR3 protein is one row after TCRdb ran MiXCR on the 5' RACE reads. The sample lists over 1.5 million distinct CDR3 sequences, 49% occurring once. This receptor was obtained from a middle-aged woman in good health. Sequenced sample: blood. The rearrangement links TRBV10-3 to TRBJ2-4; D is unresolved. The DNA end lines up better with TRBJ2-7; the J call may be wrong. CDR3 nucleotide sequence: TGTGCCATCAGTGCCGATTCCCACGAGCAGTACTTC. It yields the protein CAISADSHEQYF.